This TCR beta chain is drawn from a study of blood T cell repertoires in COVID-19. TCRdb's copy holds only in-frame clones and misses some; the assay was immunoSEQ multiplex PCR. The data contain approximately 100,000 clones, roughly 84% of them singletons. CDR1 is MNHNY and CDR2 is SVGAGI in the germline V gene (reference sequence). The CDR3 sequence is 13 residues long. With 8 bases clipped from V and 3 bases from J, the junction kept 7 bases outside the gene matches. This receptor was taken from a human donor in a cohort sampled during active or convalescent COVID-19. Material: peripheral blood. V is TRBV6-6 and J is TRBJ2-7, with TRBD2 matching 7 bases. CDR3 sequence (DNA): TGTGCCAGCCGCAAGCGGGGTGTCTACGAGCAGTACTTC. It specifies CASRKRGVYEQYF.